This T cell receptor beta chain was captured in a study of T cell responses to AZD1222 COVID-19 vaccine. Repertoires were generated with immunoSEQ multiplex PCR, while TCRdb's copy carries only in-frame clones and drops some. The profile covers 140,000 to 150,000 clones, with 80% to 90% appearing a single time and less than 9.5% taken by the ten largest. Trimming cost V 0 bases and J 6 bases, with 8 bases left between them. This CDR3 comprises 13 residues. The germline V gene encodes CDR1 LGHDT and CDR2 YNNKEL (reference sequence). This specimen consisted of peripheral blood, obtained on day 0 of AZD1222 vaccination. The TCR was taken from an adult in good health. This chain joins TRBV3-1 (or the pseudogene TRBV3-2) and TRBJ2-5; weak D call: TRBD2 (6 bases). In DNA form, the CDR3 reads TGTGCCAGCAGCCAAGAAGGAGGGAAGACCCAGTACTTC. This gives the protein CASSQEGGKTQYF.